This is a list of T cell receptor beta chains from one sample in a study of blood T cell repertoires in COVID-19. Assay used: immunoSEQ multiplex PCR; TCRdb lists only in-frame clones, some missing. The sample consists of approximately 230,000 clones, around nine tenths of them appearing once. The specimen was peripheral blood. These receptors came from a man younger than 35 with active or convalescent COVID-19. Both conserved end residues are part of each CDR3. D genes are given only for firm matches. The listing skips clone size in some rows; elsewhere it reads once, few, many or a size class.

>TRBV9|few|.|TRBJ1-2
CASSVRGNRRNYGYTF
TGTGCCAGCAGCGTCCGTGGGAACAGGCGGAACTATGGCTACACCTTC
>TRBV28|.|.|TRBJ1-6
CASSLTVNNSPLHF
TGTGCCAGCAGTTTGACAGTCAACAATTCACCCCTCCACTTT
>TRBV5-1|once|TRBD1|TRBJ1-1
CASAGQGGTEAFF
TGCGCCAGCGCTGGACAGGGAGGGACTGAAGCTTTCTTT
>TRBV9|.|TRBD1|TRBJ1-5
CASSAGGQGNQPQHF
TGTGCCAGCAGCGCTGGGGGACAGGGCAATCAGCCCCAGCATTTT
>TRBV28|.|.|TRBJ1-1
CASTPDRSGEAFF
TGTGCCAGCACCCCGGACAGATCTGGGGAAGCTTTCTTT
>TRBV6-5|.|.|TRBJ2-5
CASSKRPQETQYF
TGTGCCAGCAGCAAGAGGCCCCAAGAGACCCAGTACTTC
>TRBV19|.|TRBD1|TRBJ2-7
CASSRGQTSTYEQYF
TGTGCCAGTAGTAGGGGACAGACTTCCACCTACGAGCAGTACTTC
>TRBV28|.|.|TRBJ1-5
CASSSAGNQPQHF
TGTGCCAGCAGTAGCGCAGGCAATCAGCCCCAGCATTTT
>TRBV6-5|.|TRBD1|TRBJ1-2
CASRYRGLGYTF
TGTGCCAGCAGGTACAGGGGATTAGGCTACACCTTC
>TRBV5-8|.|.|TRBJ1-5
CASSVGREDQPQHF
TGTGCCAGCAGCGTGGGGAGGGAGGATCAGCCCCAGCATTTT
>TRBV25-1|few|.|TRBJ2-5
CASSESRRATQETQYF
TGTGCCAGCAGTGAATCCCGGCGGGCAACTCAAGAGACCCAGTACTTC
>TRBV5-1|.|.|TRBJ1-4
CASSLDPPGEGATNEKLFF
TGCGCCAGCAGCTTGGACCCCCCAGGGGAAGGGGCAACTAATGAAAAACTGTTTTTT
>TRBV7-9|.|TRBD2|TRBJ2-1
CASSPMASGYYNEQFF
TGTGCCAGCAGCCCGATGGCTAGCGGGTACTACAATGAGCAGTTCTTC